This TCR beta chain was identified in a study of preoperative IRX-2 immunotherapy in early breast cancer. Described treatment: preoperative locoregional IRX-2 cytokine immunotherapy. The table came from immunoSEQ multiplex PCR; TCRdb's copy has only in-frame clones and leaves some out. Here the sample spans under 15,000 clones, more than 75% being singletons. The CDR3 is made up of 15 amino acids. CDR1 and CDR2 from the germline V gene are MNHEY and SVGAGI. V was clipped by 0 bases and J by 5 bases, with 11 bases between them. This specimen was collected from a patient treated with IRX-2 immunotherapy. This TCR was recovered from a human donor with breast cancer. The chain has TRBV6-5 and TRBJ1-5; the D is unclear. This chain's CDR3 is CASSYSRVGDQPQHF. The CDR3 DNA is TGTGCCAGCAGTTACTCGAGAGTTGGGGATCAGCCCCAGCATTTT.